The T cell receptor (beta chain) under discussion was sequenced for a study of T cells after yellow fever vaccination. CDR1 and CDR2 (germline): KGHSH, LQKENI. The trim removed 0 bases at V and 8 bases at J, leaving 6 bases unmatched. This CDR3 has 15 amino acids. In this sample, this clonotype turned up a few times. TCRdb reprocessed the 5' RACE reads via MiXCR and lists one record per CDR3 protein. The data hold some 350,000 distinct CDR3 sequences, with approximately 4% observed a single time. This chain connects TRBV18 to TRBJ2-1; 8 bases line up with TRBD2. The origin of this receptor is a man aged 18 to 29 who received the YFV17D yellow fever vaccine. The sample consisted of PBMCs, taken 5 days after the yellow fever booster vaccination. DNA of the CDR3: TGTGCCAGCTCACCACCACGGGGGGGAGAGGATGAGCAGTTCTTC. Its protein product is CASSPPRGGEDEQFF.